Shown below are 8 T cell receptor beta chains from a single sample sequenced in a study of Ad26.COV2.S vaccination and SARS-CoV-2 variants. Assay used: immunoSEQ multiplex PCR; TCRdb lists only in-frame clones, some missing. The sample records fewer than 100,000 clones, less than 85% being singletons. The sample in question was peripheral blood, obtained after recovery from COVID-19. These receptors came from a human donor who had recovered from COVID-19.

The CDR3 DNA follows: TGTGCCAGCAGTCCTCTCGGGATATCCTACGAGCAGTACTTC. This codes for CASSPLGISYEQYF. The chain has TRBV28 and TRBJ2-7; tentative D call: TRBD2 (5 bases). This CDR3 has 14 amino acids. Trimming removed 5 bases at V and 1 base at J, with 12 bases between. CDR1 is MDHEN and CDR2 is SYDVKM in the germline V gene.

The gene calls are TRBV27 and TRBJ2-6; D is unclear. Germline V gene sequence: CDR1 MNHEY, CDR2 SMNVEV (reference sequence). Trimming cost V 6 bases and J 7 bases, with 10 bases left between them. The CDR3 totals 13 residues. CDR3 sequence: CASRRSGANVLTF. CDR3 nucleotide sequence: TGTGCCAGCAGACGGTCCGGAGCCAACGTCCTGACTTTC. The variable domain in full, completed from reference TRBV27 and TRBJ2-6, reads EAQVTQNPRYLITVTGKKLTVTCSQNMNHEYMSWYRQDPGLGLRQIYYSMNVEVTDKGDVPEGYKVSRKEKRNFPLILESPSPNQTSLYFCASRRSGANVLTFGAGSRLTVL.

The CDR3 loop is CASSLDPGDGNEQFF. The CDR3 bases are TGTGCCAGCAGCTTAGACCCAGGGGACGGCAATGAGCAGTTCTTC. The chain couples TRBV7-6 to TRBJ2-1, with D maybe TRBD1 (6 bases). Germline-derived CDR1 and CDR2 are SGHVS and FNYEAQ. The CDR3 runs to 15 residues. The V end was cut by 1 base, the J end by 6 bases, with 13 bases between.

The chain joins TRBV27 to TRBJ2-7, with a weak D call TRBD1 (6 bases). Germline V gene data show CDR1 as MNHEY and CDR2 as SMNVEV (reference sequence). CDR3 length: 19 residues. V shed 1 base and J shed 2 bases, with 24 bases lying between them. The CDR3 DNA sequence: TGTGCCAGCAGTTTATATGACCCCCGGACGGACCCAGGGGCCTACGAGCAGTACTTC. Translated: CASSLYDPRTDPGAYEQYF.

This rearrangement joins TRBV12-3 or TRBV12-4 to TRBJ1-1; weak D call: TRBD1 (5 bases). There are 12 residues in the CDR3. The V end lost 6 bases, the J end lost 5 bases, and 10 bases lay between the germline ends. The CDR3 DNA follows: TGTGCCAGCAGCCACGCAGGGACTGAAGCTTTCTTT. It codes for CASSHAGTEAFF.

This chain uses TRBV5-8 with TRBJ1-3; D is perhaps TRBD1 (5 bases). Germline V gene sequence: CDR1 SGHTS, CDR2 YDEGEE. With 4 bases removed from V and 1 base from J, the gap between germline ends came to 9 bases. This CDR3 is built from 14 residues. The CDR3 region is CASSRGASGNTIYF. CDR3 nucleotides: TGTGCCAGCAGCCGCGGGGCATCTGGAAACACCATATATTTT.

In this sample, this clone turned up a few times. The chain combines TRBV4-3 with TRBJ1-5; D gene ambiguous. V lost 4 bases and J 0 bases, leaving 13 bases between the germline ends. CDR1 LGHNA and CDR2 YSLEER come from the germline V gene. The CDR3 covers 16 residues. Here the CDR3 DNA reads TGCGCCAGCAGCCCAACGGTTAGACTTAGCAATCAGCCCCAGCATTTT. Translating gives CASSPTVRLSNQPQHF.

The gene calls are TRBV7-9 and TRBJ2-6; D is tentatively TRBD1 or TRBD2 (5 bases each). The CDR3 is made up of 15 amino acids. With 5 bases removed from V and 0 bases from J, the gap between germline ends came to 8 bases. Germline-derived CDR1 and CDR2 are SEHNR and FQNEAQ (reference sequence). The CDR3 DNA is TGTGCCAGCAGCCGGGACGGCTCTGGGGCCAACGTCCTGACTTTC. Its protein is CASSRDGSGANVLTF.